One and the same sample provided the 7 T cell receptor beta chains below, sequenced in a study of blood T cell repertoires in COVID-19. Sequencing used immunoSEQ multiplex PCR; TCRdb keeps in-frame clones, though not all of them. The table shows 400,000 to 450,000 clones, with 75% to 90% occurring only once. Material for sequencing was peripheral blood. The receptors derive from a woman younger than 45 with active or convalescent COVID-19.

The chain employs TRBV18 and TRBJ1-1, with unresolved D. CDR3 size: 12 residues. Trimming removed 5 bases from V and 1 base from J, with 5 bases in between. Per the germline V gene, CDR1 is KGHSH and CDR2 is LQKENI. For the CDR3, the DNA is TGTGCCAGCTCAAGAGCGAACACTGAAGCTTTCTTT. Encoded protein: CASSRANTEAFF.

This chain links TRBV5-1 with TRBJ1-1; maybe TRBD1 (6 bases). The CDR3 has 13 amino acids. CDR1 is SGHRS and CDR2 is YFSETQ in the germline V gene. V lost 4 bases to trimming and J lost 3 bases, with 10 bases between them. The CDR3 sequence: CASSAGADTEAFF. Here the CDR3 DNA reads TGCGCCAGCAGCGCAGGGGCGGACACTGAAGCTTTCTTT.

The V and J genes are TRBV2 and TRBJ1-4; 7 bases line up with TRBD1. Germline V gene data show CDR1 as SNHLY and CDR2 as FYNNEI. V lost 10 bases, J lost 5 bases, and 7 bases stayed unmatched. The CDR3 is made up of 13 amino acids. The CDR3 DNA reads as TGTGCCATCCCTAGCAGGGGGAATGAAAAACTGTTTTTT. It is translated as CAIPSRGNEKLFF.

The chain recombines TRBV18 with TRBJ1-1, with a possible D match to TRBD1 (5 bases). V dropped 0 bases and J dropped 3 bases, with 11 bases sitting between them. From germline, CDR1 is KGHSH and CDR2 LQKENI. CDR3 size: 15 residues. The CDR3: CASSPPRGSDTEAFF. CDR3 bases: TGTGCCAGCTCACCACCTCGGGGGTCGGACACTGAAGCTTTCTTT.

The chain couples TRBV7-9 to TRBJ2-7; weak D call: TRBD2 (6 bases). The CDR3 extends over 14 amino acids. Germline V lookup: CDR1 SEHNR, CDR2 FQNEAQ (reference sequence). Trimming left V 7 bases short and J 0 bases short, with 13 bases between. CDR3 nucleotide sequence: TGTGCCAGCAAAGGAGCGGACTACTCCTACGAGCAGTACTTC. Encoded protein: CASKGADYSYEQYF.

The chain recombines TRBV5-1 with TRBJ1-1, with D maybe TRBD1 (5 bases). The V and J ends lost 5 bases and 1 base respectively, with 9 bases between them. Germline V gene data show CDR1 as SGHRS and CDR2 as YFSETQ. The CDR3 has 13 residues. In DNA form, the CDR3 reads TGCGCCAGCAGGGGAGGGGCGAACACTGAAGCTTTCTTT. The encoded protein is CASRGGANTEAFF. Supplemented by reference TRBV5-1 and TRBJ1-1, the full variable domain reads KAGVTQTPRYLIKTRGQQVTLSCSPISGHRSVSWYQQTPGQGLQFLFEYFSETQRNKGNFPGRFSGRQFSNSRSEMNVSTLELGDSALYLCASRGGANTEAFFGQGTRLTVV.

The chain recombines TRBV2 with TRBJ2-5, with D possibly being TRBD2 (7 bases). Trimming removed 10 bases at V and 3 bases at J, with 18 bases between. This CDR3 comprises 14 residues. Germline V gene data show CDR1 as SNHLY and CDR2 as FYNNEI. The CDR3 sequence is CATSPGEGEETQYF. The CDR3 region has the DNA TGTGCCACCAGCCCAGGGGAGGGGGAAGAGACCCAGTACTTC. The whole variable domain, remainder taken from reference TRBV2 and TRBJ2-5, is EPEVTQTPSHQVTQMGQEVILRCVPISNHLYFYWYRQILGQKVEFLVSFYNNEISEKSEIFDDQFSVERPDGSNFTLKIRSTKLEDSAMYFCATSPGEGEETQYFGPGTRLLVL.